Below, 9 T cell receptor beta chains from the same sample are listed, as sequenced in a study of graft-versus-host responses after intestinal transplantation. These receptors' targets are unknown. Sequencing used immunoSEQ multiplex PCR; TCRdb keeps in-frame clones, though not all of them. The table lists tens of thousands of clones, 75% to 95% of them singletons. The sequences come from unstimulated CD8+ T cells sorted from spleen or lymph node cells, collected before intestinal transplant. All receptors come from a human donor who received an intestinal transplant.

This clone has just one count. The chain couples TRBV4-1 to TRBJ2-2; D may be TRBD1 or TRBD2 (5 bases each). Per the germline V gene, CDR1 is MGHRA and CDR2 is YSYEKL. The V end lost 3 bases, the J end lost 5 bases, and 13 bases lay between the germline ends. The CDR3 runs to 15 residues. The CDR3 coding sequence is TGCGCCAGCAGCCATTCCGGGGCTGGAACCGGGGAGCTGTTTTTT. Encoded protein: CASSHSGAGTGELFF.

The chain has TRBV6-6 and TRBJ2-7; the D gene is possibly TRBD1 (6 bases). V dropped 2 bases and J dropped 0 bases, with 8 bases sitting between them. This CDR3 is 14 amino acids long. Germline V gene data show CDR1 as MNHNY and CDR2 as SVGAGI (reference sequence). CDR3 region: CASSYRDNSYEQYF. The CDR3 nucleotides are TGTGCCAGCAGTTACCGGGACAACTCCTACGAGCAGTACTTC.

The rearrangement uses TRBV7-9 and TRBJ2-7; 9 bases fit TRBD1. Germline V gene lookup returns CDR1 SEHNR and CDR2 FQNEAQ (reference sequence). The CDR3 spans 14 residues. The CDR3: CSTDPGQGLYEQYF. For the CDR3, the DNA is TGTTCTACCGACCCGGGACAGGGATTGTACGAGCAGTACTTC.

V gene TRBV19 combines with J gene TRBJ2-7; 7 bases fit TRBD1. CDR1 is LNHDA and CDR2 is SQIVND in the germline V gene (reference sequence). CDR3 size: 13 residues. J was trimmed by 2 bases and V by 5 bases; bases with no gene match: 3. CDR3 in amino acids: CASSPGQAYEQYF. The DNA for the CDR3 is TGTGCCAGTAGTCCCGGACAGGCCTACGAGCAGTACTTC.

In this sample, this clone turned up a few times. V gene TRBV6-5 combines with J gene TRBJ1-4, with TRBD1 matching 9 bases. This CDR3 comprises 14 residues. Germline CDR1 MNHEY, CDR2 SVGAGI. V lost 4 bases, J lost 8 bases, and 5 bases stayed unmatched. The DNA for the CDR3 is TGTGCCAGCAGTTCCGGGACAGGGAGAGAAAAACTGTTTTTT. It specifies CASSSGTGREKLFF.

This clone was detected a few times. The rearrangement uses TRBV5-4 and TRBJ2-1; no clear D. This CDR3 region has 16 residues. Germline CDR1 and CDR2: SGHNT and YYREEE (reference sequence). Trimming pared 0 bases from V and 3 bases from J, leaving 13 bases between. The CDR3 reads CASSLAGLKDYNEQFF. Written as DNA, the CDR3 is TGTGCCAGCAGCTTGGCCGGGCTTAAGGACTACAATGAGCAGTTCTTC. Variable domain in full (rest from reference TRBV5-4 and TRBJ2-1): ETGVTQSPTHLIKTRGQQVTLRCSSQSGHNTVSWYQQALGQGPQFIFQYYREEENGRGNFPPRFSGLQFPNYSSELNVNALELDDSALYLCASSLAGLKDYNEQFFGPGTRLTVL.

The J gene is TRBJ2-7, the V gene TRBV29-1; the D gene could be TRBD1 or TRBD2 (5 bases each). Germline CDR1 and CDR2: SQVTM and ANQGSEA. V was trimmed by 7 bases and J by 6 bases, leaving 19 bases between them. This CDR3 has 13 amino acids. The CDR3 region has the DNA TGCAGCGCAACGGGGCTCAGTAAAGGCGAGCAGTACTTC. Translation gives CSATGLSKGEQYF.

This chain uses TRBV5-4 with TRBJ2-1, with no clear D. In germline, CDR1 is SGHNT, CDR2 YYREEE (reference sequence). This CDR3 is built from 14 residues. Deletions cut 5 bases from V and 8 bases from J, with 17 bases between. The CDR3 nucleotides are TGTGCCAGCAGACCAAATCCATGGGCCTATGAGCAGTTCTTC. This translates into CASRPNPWAYEQFF.

The chain has TRBV11-2 and TRBJ2-7, with D possibly being TRBD2 (6 bases). This CDR3 has 12 residues. Trimming shortened V by 0 bases and J by 6 bases, and 6 bases separated the two germline ends. CDR1 SGHAT and CDR2 FQNNGV come from the germline V gene. The CDR3 sequence is CASSLEGGEQYF. CDR3 bases: TGTGCCAGCAGCTTAGAGGGGGGCGAGCAGTACTTC. The full variable domain, rest sourced from reference TRBV11-2 and TRBJ2-7, is EAGVAQSPRYKIIEKRQSVAFWCNPISGHATLYWYQQILGQGPKLLIQFQNNGVVDDSQLPKDRFSAERLKGVDSTLKIQPAKLEDSAVYLCASSLEGGEQYFGPGTRLTVT.